This entry is about one T cell receptor (beta chain). Method: immunoSEQ multiplex PCR; TCRdb's copy keeps in-frame clones and lacks some. The table has over 120,000 clones, more than 85% seen once. The CDR3 is made up of 15 amino acids. Between the trimmed V and J ends, which lost 5 bases and 5 bases, there was a span of 19 bases. From germline, CDR1 is SEHNR and CDR2 FQNEAQ (reference sequence). This sample stems from a study of control samples from healthy donors and cancer patients. The chain has TRBV7-9 and TRBJ2-7; the D call may be TRBD1 or TRBD2 (7 bases each). This receptor was identified in a man younger than 40 in good health. Sequencing input: blood. The CDR3 DNA follows: TGTGCCAGCAGCACTAGACAGGGAGGGGGGCACGAGCAGTACTTC. This translates into CASSTRQGGGHEQYF.